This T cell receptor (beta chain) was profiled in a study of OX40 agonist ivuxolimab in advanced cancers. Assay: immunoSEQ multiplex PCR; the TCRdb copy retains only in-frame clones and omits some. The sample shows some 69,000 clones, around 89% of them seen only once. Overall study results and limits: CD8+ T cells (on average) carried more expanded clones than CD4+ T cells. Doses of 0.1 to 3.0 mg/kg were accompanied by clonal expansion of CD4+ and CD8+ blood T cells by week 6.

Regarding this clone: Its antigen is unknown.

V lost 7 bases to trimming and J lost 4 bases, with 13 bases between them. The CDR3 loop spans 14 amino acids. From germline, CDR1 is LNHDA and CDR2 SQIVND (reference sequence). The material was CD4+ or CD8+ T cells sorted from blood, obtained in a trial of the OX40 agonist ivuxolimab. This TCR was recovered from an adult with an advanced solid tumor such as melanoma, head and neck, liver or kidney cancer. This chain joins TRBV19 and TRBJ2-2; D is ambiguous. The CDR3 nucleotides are TGTGCCAGTACCCATTCGGGTTCCACCGGGGAGCTGTTTTTT. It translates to CASTHSGSTGELFF.